This TCR beta chain was recorded in a study of T-cell reconstitution after alpha-beta-depleted transplantation in children. Unique molecular identifiers were built into the TCRbeta library. One entry per CDR3 protein, called by TCRdb with MiXCR from the PCR reads. The sample comprises 400,000 to 500,000 distinct CDR3 sequences, roughly a tenth of which are singletons, and 4.5% to 6% rests with the top ten. Trimming removed 4 bases from V and 9 bases from J; junction bases left unmatched: 13. There are 16 residues in the CDR3. The V gene's germline CDR1 is SGHKS and CDR2 YYEKEE (reference sequence). The chain recombines TRBV5-5 with TRBJ2-6; TRBD1 aligns across 7 bases. This sequence originates from a human donor who donated a stem cell graft to a child with acute myeloid leukemia. This material consisted of PBMCs from the stem cell graft donor, taken from the stem cell graft. As DNA, the CDR3 is TGTGCCAGCAGCGTGTCCTCCGGGACAGTCCTCAACGTCCTGACTTTC. Protein product: CASSVSSGTVLNVLTF.